This TCR beta chain was recovered during a study of blood T cell repertoires in COVID-19. Across the study: The United States, Italy and Spain were the sources of the acute and convalescent COVID-19 samples.

This clone was counted between two and nine times. Authors' data handling: Reference gene primer amplification gave estimated nucleated cell counts. Profiling relied on immunoSEQ multiplex PCR, and the TCRdb table lists in-frame clones only, not all of them. D and trimming were read from the DNA, whereas the V and J calls and clone size are those reported in that table. This table holds about 140,000 clones, roughly 76% found once. The CDR3 length is 15 residues. Deletions cut 5 bases from V and 1 base from J, with 11 bases between. Germline CDR1 reads MDHEN; CDR2 reads SYDVKM. The specimen was peripheral blood. This chain connects TRBV28 to TRBJ2-2, with D perhaps matching TRBD2 (5 bases). The clonotype was recovered from a woman between 50 and 59 years old with active or convalescent COVID-19. The CDR3 spells CASSTPAGNTGELFF. DNA of the CDR3: TGTGCCAGCAGTACCCCGGCGGGGAACACCGGGGAGCTGTTTTTT.